A single sample gave rise to the 17 T cell receptor beta chains below, sequenced in a study of graft-versus-host responses after intestinal transplantation. Sequencing was performed with immunoSEQ multiplex PCR; in TCRdb, only in-frame clones are kept and a portion is missing. The table records 120,000 or so clones, about 93% of them present only once. No antigens are known for them. The sequences come from unstimulated CD8+ T cells sorted from spleen or lymph node cells, collected before intestinal transplant. These receptor sequences come from a human donor who received an intestinal transplant.

The rearrangement uses TRBV6-5 and TRBJ2-1; possible D gene TRBD1, 6 bases. This CDR3 region has 13 residues. Germline CDR1 reads MNHEY; CDR2 reads SVGAGI. V lost 3 bases and J lost 7, with 10 bases in between. The CDR3 DNA reads as TGTGCCAGCAGTTATACAGGGTATAATGAGCAGTTCTTC. Translating it yields CASSYTGYNEQFF.

The V and J genes are TRBV5-6 and TRBJ2-1; D may be TRBD2 (5 bases). The CDR3 length is 13 residues. The V gene lost 6 bases and the J gene lost 7 bases, with 14 bases spanning the gap. The germline CDR1 and CDR2 sequences are SGHDT and YYEEEE. DNA for the CDR3: TGTGCCAGCAACCCGTTAAGGGAGAATGAGCAGTTCTTC. This gives the protein CASNPLRENEQFF.

The J gene is TRBJ1-1, the V gene TRBV11-2; D gene uncertain. CDR3 size: 13 residues. CDR1 is SGHAT, CDR2 FQNNGV, per germline. Between the trimmed V and J ends, which lost 5 bases and 0 bases, there was a span of 7 bases. CDR3 amino acids: CASSPSMNTEAFF. The CDR3 DNA sequence: TGTGCCAGCAGCCCCTCGATGAACACTGAAGCTTTCTTT.

The rearrangement links TRBV9 to TRBJ2-7; no definite D call. The V gene's germline CDR1 is SGDLS and CDR2 YYNGEE. V gave up 2 bases and J gave up 0 bases, with 9 bases separating them. The CDR3 covers 14 residues. Written as DNA, the CDR3 is TGTGCCAGCAGCGTTAAAGACCGCTCCTACGAGCAGTACTTC. Translated, it gives CASSVKDRSYEQYF.

CDR3 protein: CASSVLSTDTQYF. The CDR3 DNA follows: TGTGCCAGCAGCGTACTGAGCACAGATACGCAGTATTTT. The V and J genes are TRBV9 and TRBJ2-3; D call uncertain. Per the germline V gene, CDR1 is SGDLS and CDR2 is YYNGEE. This CDR3 has 13 residues. Trimming removed 1 base from V and 0 bases from J, with 3 bases in between.

The chain couples TRBV28 to TRBJ1-5; D is undetermined. The germline V gene encodes CDR1 MDHEN and CDR2 SYDVKM. The CDR3 spans 15 residues. V lost 2 bases and J lost 2, with 10 bases in between. In DNA form, the CDR3 reads TGTGCCAGCAGTTTAAATGGATTTGGCAATCAGCCCCAGCATTTT. Translating it yields CASSLNGFGNQPQHF.

The chain joins TRBV4-1 to TRBJ1-1; 7 bases line up with TRBD1. The CDR3 contains 15 residues. Germline loops: CDR1 MGHRA, CDR2 YSYEKL. Germline trimming cut 1 base from V and 4 bases from J; bases unmatched to any gene: 6. The CDR3 protein is CASSQAEGAATEAFF. CDR3 nucleotide sequence: TGCGCCAGCAGCCAAGCAGAGGGGGCGGCCACTGAAGCTTTCTTT.

This clone was observed once. The chain combines TRBV7-9 with TRBJ1-1; D remains unclear. Germline V gene data show CDR1 as SEHNR and CDR2 as FQNEAQ (reference sequence). This CDR3 contains 13 residues. V dropped 8 bases and J dropped 0 bases, with 10 bases sitting between them. Here the CDR3 DNA reads TGTGCCAGCCTTGACGGCATGAACACTGAAGCTTTCTTT. Encoded protein: CASLDGMNTEAFF.

The chain combines TRBV9 with TRBJ1-4; perhaps TRBD1 as D (6 bases). The CDR3 runs to 17 residues. V lost 0 bases and J 8 bases, leaving 20 bases between the germline ends. The germline V gene has CDR1 SGDLS and CDR2 YYNGEE. The CDR3 region is CASSVATAEGGREKLFF. The CDR3 coding sequence is TGTGCCAGCAGCGTAGCTACGGCAGAGGGGGGACGGGAAAAACTGTTTTTT.

V usage is TRBV29-1 and J usage is TRBJ1-3; no firm D call. The CDR3 runs 13 residues. Trimming removed 6 bases at V and 4 bases at J, with 13 bases between. The germline V gene has CDR1 SQVTM and CDR2 ANQGSEA. This chain's CDR3 is CSVQLNRGNTIYF. For the CDR3, the DNA is TGCAGCGTCCAGTTAAACCGGGGAAACACCATATATTTT. Looking up the rest from reference TRBV29-1 and TRBJ1-3 gives the full variable domain: SAVISQKPSRDICQRGTSLTIQCQVDSQVTMMFWYRQQPGQSLTLIATANQGSEATYESGFVIDKFPISRPNLTFSTLTVSNMSPEDSSIYLCSVQLNRGNTIYFGEGSWLTVV.

In this sample, this clone turned up once. This chain connects TRBV27 to TRBJ2-1; 8 bases match TRBD2. Germline loops: CDR1 MNHEY, CDR2 SMNVEV (reference sequence). The CDR3 covers 17 residues. The J segment lost 0 bases and the V segment lost 5 bases, leaving 9 bases of the junction unmatched. The CDR3 DNA sequence: TGTGCCAGCAGTCTGAACGGACTAGCCGGCTCCTACAATGAGCAGTTCTTC. The encoded protein is CASSLNGLAGSYNEQFF.

V usage is TRBV4-1 and J usage is TRBJ2-1, with a tentative D call TRBD1 (6 bases). This CDR3 has 14 amino acids. The V gene's germline CDR1 is MGHRA and CDR2 YSYEKL. The ends were cut back, 1 base at V and 8 bases at J, with 12 bases in the middle. Written as DNA, the CDR3 is TGCGCCAGCAGCCAAGGTGGGGGCGCCGATGAGCAGTTCTTC. This encodes CASSQGGGADEQFF.

The rearrangement links TRBV11-2 to TRBJ2-5; D call uncertain. The last part of the DNA fits TRBJ2-7 better; the J call may be wrong. The CDR3 covers 12 residues. Germline V gene data show CDR1 as SGHAT and CDR2 as FQNNGV. CDR3 loop: CASSFDTYEQYF. The CDR3 DNA reads as TGTGCCAGCAGCTTCGATACCTACGAGCAGTACTTC.

The V gene is TRBV29-1, the J gene TRBJ1-1; possible D gene TRBD1, 5 bases. Germline V gene sequence: CDR1 SQVTM, CDR2 ANQGSEA. V gave up 8 bases and J gave up 4 bases, with 23 bases separating them. This CDR3 has 15 amino acids. Here the CDR3 DNA reads TGCAGCCCCCAAAGGGACCGACGGGAACCCACTGAAGCTTTCTTT. Translation gives CSPQRDRREPTEAFF.

This chain uses TRBV6-5 with TRBJ2-5; 11 bases align to TRBD1. The CDR3 has 15 amino acids. Per the germline V gene, CDR1 is MNHEY and CDR2 is SVGAGI. Trimming removed 5 bases from V and 4 bases from J; junction bases left unmatched: 6. CDR3 nucleotides: TGTGCCAGCAGTCGCCGGACAGGGGGCGTAGAGACCCAGTACTTC. This translates into CASSRRTGGVETQYF.

The chain carries TRBV19 and TRBJ1-1; D is unresolved. V was clipped by 1 base and J by 0 bases, with 6 bases between them. Germline CDR1 and CDR2: LNHDA and SQIVND (reference sequence). This CDR3 is 14 amino acids long. CDR3 in DNA: TGTGCCAGTAGTATAGGGCCGATGAACACTGAAGCTTTCTTT. Translated, it gives CASSIGPMNTEAFF.

The V and J genes are TRBV11-2 and TRBJ2-1; unclear D gene. V was shortened by 3 bases and J by 0 bases, with 9 bases between the two germline ends. This CDR3 is 15 amino acids long. Germline V gene sequence: CDR1 SGHAT, CDR2 FQNNGV. The CDR3 protein is CASSLDGSSYNEQFF. The DNA of the CDR3 is TGTGCCAGCAGCTTGGACGGTAGCTCCTACAATGAGCAGTTCTTC.